This TCR beta chain is drawn from a study of technical replicates of blood from a handful of donors. V lost 1 base and J lost 0, with 10 bases in between. The CDR3 is 16 amino acids. CDR1 and CDR2 from the germline V gene are MNHNY and SVGAGI (reference sequence). The repertoire was sequenced with immunoSEQ multiplex PCR; TCRdb's copy has only in-frame clones and lacks some. The sample has around 80,000 clones; 75% to 90% are singletons. The rearrangement uses TRBV6-6 and TRBJ2-1; TRBD2 is a possible D gene (6 bases). This sequence originates from a human donor in good health. The sample was T cells isolated from PBMCs. This CDR3 is CASSYYIGSSYNEQFF. The CDR3 coding sequence is TGTGCCAGCAGTTACTATATCGGGAGCTCCTACAATGAGCAGTTCTTC.